These T cell receptor beta chains were read from a single sample in a study of T-cell reconstitution after alpha-beta-depleted transplantation in children. Via MiXCR, TCRdb re-called the PCR reads, giving one row per CDR3 protein. The table includes approximately 250,000 distinct CDR3 sequences, about 25% detected once. Sequences were derived from PBMCs, sampled before TCRalphabeta/CD19-depleted stem cell transplant. The receptors shown here come from a girl aged 2 to 10 with Fanconi anemia, due to receive a stem cell transplant. CDR3s include the opening cysteine and the closing phenylalanine or tryptophan. Fields, in order: J gene, clone size, CDR3 length, D gene, V gene, CDR3 DNA, CDR3 protein. The D gene is left open where the match is weak. Clone size is not always given. Where it is, it says once, few, many or a class for expanded clones.

J gene: TRBJ1-1
clone size: many
CDR3 length: 15
D gene: .
V gene: TRBV29-1
CDR3 DNA: TGCAGCGTTGAAGGGGGGGGTCTGCCCACGTCGGGGGTTTTCTTT
CDR3 protein: CSVEGGGLPTSGVFF

J gene: TRBJ2-5
clone size: many
CDR3 length: 11
D gene: .
V gene: TRBV29-1
CDR3 DNA: TGCAGCGTTGGGGACCAAGAGACCCAGTACTTC
CDR3 protein: CSVGDQETQYF

J gene: TRBJ2-1
clone size: many
CDR3 length: 15
D gene: .
V gene: TRBV12-3/TRBV12-4
CDR3 DNA: TGTGCCAGCCATGTCAGGGCAGGGCGCTACAATGAGCAGTTCTTC
CDR3 protein: CASHVRAGRYNEQFF

J gene: TRBJ2-3
clone size: .
CDR3 length: 16
D gene: TRBD1
V gene: TRBV28
CDR3 DNA: TGTGCCAGCAGTTTACGCAGGGGGCCTGGCACAGATACGCAGTATTTT
CDR3 protein: CASSLRRGPGTDTQYF

J gene: TRBJ2-3
clone size: few
CDR3 length: 14
D gene: .
V gene: TRBV27
CDR3 DNA: TGTGCCAGCAGTTTTAACGGGGGTACAGATACGCAGTATTTT
CDR3 protein: CASSFNGGTDTQYF

J gene: TRBJ2-5
clone size: many
CDR3 length: 15
D gene: TRBD2
V gene: TRBV12-3/TRBV12-4
CDR3 DNA: TGTGCCAGCAGCAGTCGAAGCGGGGACCAAGAGACCCAGTACTTC
CDR3 protein: CASSSRSGDQETQYF

J gene: TRBJ1-1
clone size: .
CDR3 length: 16
D gene: TRBD1
V gene: TRBV7-9
CDR3 DNA: TGTGCCAGCAGCTTAGTTGGGCGGGACAGCAACACTGAAGCTTTCTTT
CDR3 protein: CASSLVGRDSNTEAFF

J gene: TRBJ2-7
clone size: few
CDR3 length: 12
D gene: .
V gene: TRBV7-9
CDR3 DNA: TGTGCCAGCAGCTTAAAGGTCTACGAGCAGTACTTC
CDR3 protein: CASSLKVYEQYF

J gene: TRBJ2-7
clone size: few
CDR3 length: 17
D gene: .
V gene: TRBV27
CDR3 DNA: TGTGCCAGCAGTTTATTTTCCGGACACCAAGGCTCCTACGAGCAGTACTTC
CDR3 protein: CASSLFSGHQGSYEQYF

J gene: TRBJ2-2
clone size: .
CDR3 length: 12
D gene: .
V gene: TRBV5-5
CDR3 DNA: TGTGCCAGCAGCTTTTGGCAGAGGGAGCTGTTTTTT
CDR3 protein: CASSFWQRELFF

J gene: TRBJ2-7
clone size: .
CDR3 length: 18
D gene: TRBD2
V gene: TRBV6-1
CDR3 DNA: TGTGCCAGCAGTGACCCCGGGACTAGCGGGAGTAAATTAACCGAGCAGTACTTC
CDR3 protein: CASSDPGTSGSKLTEQYF

J gene: TRBJ2-5
clone size: few
CDR3 length: 13
D gene: .
V gene: TRBV28
CDR3 DNA: TGTGCCAGCAGTTTAAACAGGGAAGAGACCCAGTACTTC
CDR3 protein: CASSLNREETQYF

J gene: TRBJ2-3
clone size: many
CDR3 length: 13
D gene: .
V gene: TRBV20-1
CDR3 DNA: TGCAGTGCTACTAGGGGGGCCCGAGATACGCAGTATTTT
CDR3 protein: CSATRGARDTQYF

J gene: TRBJ2-7
clone size: .
CDR3 length: 13
D gene: TRBD2
V gene: TRBV7-3
CDR3 DNA: TGTGCCAGCAGCTTGGGGACTAGCAACGAGCAGTACTTC
CDR3 protein: CASSLGTSNEQYF

J gene: TRBJ2-7
clone size: .
CDR3 length: 13
D gene: .
V gene: TRBV20-1
CDR3 DNA: TGCAGTAAGGAGGGGCAAAGCCACTACGAGCAGTACTTC
CDR3 protein: CSKEGQSHYEQYF

J gene: TRBJ1-5
clone size: few
CDR3 length: 13
D gene: .
V gene: TRBV7-9
CDR3 DNA: TGTGCCAGCAGCTTAGCCGCAAATCAGCCCCAGCATTTT
CDR3 protein: CASSLAANQPQHF

J gene: TRBJ2-1
clone size: few
CDR3 length: 15
D gene: .
V gene: TRBV5-1
CDR3 DNA: TGCGCCAGCAGCTTGGTGCCTACCGTCAGGGATGAGCAGTTCTTC
CDR3 protein: CASSLVPTVRDEQFF

J gene: TRBJ2-3
clone size: .
CDR3 length: 14
D gene: .
V gene: TRBV7-6
CDR3 DNA: TGTGCCAGCAGCTCCCAGGCCCGCACAGATACGCAGTATTTT
CDR3 protein: CASSSQARTDTQYF

J gene: TRBJ2-1
clone size: .
CDR3 length: 16
D gene: TRBD1
V gene: TRBV20-1
CDR3 DNA: TGCAGTGCTAGAGGACTAGGACAGGGGATCAACAATGAGCAGTTCTTC
CDR3 protein: CSARGLGQGINNEQFF

J gene: TRBJ2-1
clone size: .
CDR3 length: 13
D gene: .
V gene: TRBV7-2
CDR3 DNA: TGTGCCAGCAGTCTTAGATCCTACAATGAGCAGTTCTTC
CDR3 protein: CASSLRSYNEQFF

J gene: TRBJ2-3
clone size: .
CDR3 length: 15
D gene: TRBD2
V gene: TRBV29-1
CDR3 DNA: TGCAGCGTCCACGGACTAGCGGGAGGAAGTGATACGCAGTATTTT
CDR3 protein: CSVHGLAGGSDTQYF

J gene: TRBJ2-1
clone size: .
CDR3 length: 13
D gene: TRBD2
V gene: TRBV12-3/TRBV12-4
CDR3 DNA: TGTGCCAGCAGTTGGGCTAGCGGGGGTGAGCAGTTCTTC
CDR3 protein: CASSWASGGEQFF

J gene: TRBJ1-2
clone size: many
CDR3 length: 16
D gene: .
V gene: TRBV7-9
CDR3 DNA: TGTGCCAGCAGCCTCCCTCACCAACAGGGACGATATGGCTACACCTTC
CDR3 protein: CASSLPHQQGRYGYTF

J gene: TRBJ2-7
clone size: .
CDR3 length: 13
D gene: .
V gene: TRBV30
CDR3 DNA: TGTGCCTGGAAGGAAGCCTACCTCTACGAGCAGTACTTC
CDR3 protein: CAWKEAYLYEQYF

J gene: TRBJ1-2
clone size: many
CDR3 length: 15
D gene: .
V gene: TRBV6-1
CDR3 DNA: TGTGCCAGCAGTGAAGGAACCCCGGGAGGCTCTGGCTACACCTTC
CDR3 protein: CASSEGTPGGSGYTF

J gene: TRBJ2-1
clone size: .
CDR3 length: 15
D gene: .
V gene: TRBV12-3/TRBV12-4
CDR3 DNA: TGTGCCAGCAGCCTGGGTAAGCGGGCTACCGGTGAGCAGTTCTTC
CDR3 protein: CASSLGKRATGEQFF

J gene: TRBJ2-7
clone size: many
CDR3 length: 13
D gene: .
V gene: TRBV29-1
CDR3 DNA: TGCAGCGTTGAAGCGGGCCCTTCCTACGAGCAGTACTTC
CDR3 protein: CSVEAGPSYEQYF

J gene: TRBJ2-4
clone size: many
CDR3 length: 12
D gene: .
V gene: TRBV20-1
CDR3 DNA: TGCAGTGCTAGTCCCCTAATAAACATTCAGTACTTC
CDR3 protein: CSASPLINIQYF

J gene: TRBJ1-2
clone size: many
CDR3 length: 13
D gene: .
V gene: TRBV5-1
CDR3 DNA: TGCGCCAGCGGCCTAACAGGGAACTATGGCTACACCTTC
CDR3 protein: CASGLTGNYGYTF

J gene: TRBJ1-1
clone size: many
CDR3 length: 14
D gene: .
V gene: TRBV20-1
CDR3 DNA: TGCAGTGCTGAGTTCTCAGGGATCGGCGCTGAAGCTTTCTTT
CDR3 protein: CSAEFSGIGAEAFF

J gene: TRBJ2-7
clone size: .
CDR3 length: 14
D gene: TRBD1
V gene: TRBV20-1
CDR3 DNA: TGCAGTGCTGCCTGGGGACAGGGGGTCTACGAGCAGTACTTC
CDR3 protein: CSAAWGQGVYEQYF

J gene: TRBJ2-3
clone size: many
CDR3 length: 15
D gene: TRBD2
V gene: TRBV7-2
CDR3 DNA: TGTGCCAGCAGCTTAGGCCCTAGCGGGGGAGATACGCAGTATTTT
CDR3 protein: CASSLGPSGGDTQYF

J gene: TRBJ2-1
clone size: many
CDR3 length: 16
D gene: TRBD1
V gene: TRBV6-5
CDR3 DNA: TGTGCCAGCAGTTCAAGGGACAGTCTTTTCGGCCATGAGCAGTTCTTC
CDR3 protein: CASSSRDSLFGHEQFF

J gene: TRBJ1-5
clone size: .
CDR3 length: 16
D gene: .
V gene: TRBV21-1
CDR3 DNA: TGTGCCAGCACCAAAATAGGGGACAGATTCAATCAGCCCCAGCATTTT
CDR3 protein: CASTKIGDRFNQPQHF

J gene: TRBJ1-1
clone size: .
CDR3 length: 14
D gene: .
V gene: TRBV28
CDR3 DNA: TGTGCCAGCAGCTTAGGCGGGACACCGGTCGAAGCTTTCTTT
CDR3 protein: CASSLGGTPVEAFF

J gene: TRBJ2-7
clone size: few
CDR3 length: 13
D gene: .
V gene: TRBV20-1
CDR3 DNA: TGCAGTGCTAGAGCAGTGGCTAGCTACGAGCAGTACTTC
CDR3 protein: CSARAVASYEQYF

J gene: TRBJ2-1
clone size: few
CDR3 length: 13
D gene: .
V gene: TRBV5-1
CDR3 DNA: TGCGCCAGCAGCTTGGACATGGTCACTGAGCAGTTCTTC
CDR3 protein: CASSLDMVTEQFF

J gene: TRBJ2-1
clone size: few
CDR3 length: 16
D gene: TRBD2
V gene: TRBV29-1
CDR3 DNA: TGCAGCGTTGGGGGGAGGGGACTAGCGGAATACAATGAGCAGTTCTTC
CDR3 protein: CSVGGRGLAEYNEQFF

J gene: TRBJ2-3
clone size: many
CDR3 length: 14
D gene: .
V gene: TRBV29-1
CDR3 DNA: TGCAGCGTTGGCGACGGCTCAGCGACAGATACGCAGTATTTT
CDR3 protein: CSVGDGSATDTQYF

J gene: TRBJ2-5
clone size: many
CDR3 length: 13
D gene: .
V gene: TRBV29-1
CDR3 DNA: TGCAGCGTTGCCCAACTAGTAAGGGAGACCCAGTACTTC
CDR3 protein: CSVAQLVRETQYF

J gene: TRBJ2-5
clone size: .
CDR3 length: 14
D gene: .
V gene: TRBV5-1
CDR3 DNA: TGCGCCAGCAGCTTGGTGGACGGGGCGGAGACCCAGTACTTC
CDR3 protein: CASSLVDGAETQYF

J gene: TRBJ2-1
clone size: many
CDR3 length: 13
D gene: TRBD2
V gene: TRBV20-1
CDR3 DNA: TGCAGTGGGTCGACTAGCCTGAACAATGAGCAGTTCTTC
CDR3 protein: CSGSTSLNNEQFF

J gene: TRBJ2-7
clone size: many
CDR3 length: 14
D gene: TRBD2
V gene: TRBV27
CDR3 DNA: TGTGCCAGCAGTTCGGGACTAGGGCTTTACGAGCAGTACTTC
CDR3 protein: CASSSGLGLYEQYF

J gene: TRBJ2-2
clone size: many
CDR3 length: 15
D gene: TRBD1
V gene: TRBV6-5
CDR3 DNA: TGTGCCAGCAGTTTAGGGACAGGGGTACCCGGGGAGCTGTTTTTT
CDR3 protein: CASSLGTGVPGELFF

J gene: TRBJ2-7
clone size: once
CDR3 length: 12
D gene: .
V gene: TRBV28
CDR3 DNA: TGTGCCAGCAGGGCCGGCAATTACGAGCAGTACTTC
CDR3 protein: CASRAGNYEQYF

J gene: TRBJ2-1
clone size: .
CDR3 length: 18
D gene: TRBD2
V gene: TRBV11-2
CDR3 DNA: TGTGCCAGCAGCTTCCTAGCGGGAGGCTTCACCGCCTACAATGAGCAGTTCTTC
CDR3 protein: CASSFLAGGFTAYNEQFF

J gene: TRBJ2-3
clone size: .
CDR3 length: 17
D gene: TRBD2
V gene: TRBV24-1
CDR3 DNA: TGTGCCACCAGTGATTCCCCTAGCGGGAGAAGGACAGATACGCAGTATTTT
CDR3 protein: CATSDSPSGRRTDTQYF

J gene: TRBJ1-1
clone size: .
CDR3 length: 10
D gene: .
V gene: TRBV20-1
CDR3 DNA: TGCAGTGCTAGAGATGAGGAAGCTTTCTTT
CDR3 protein: CSARDEEAFF

J gene: TRBJ2-3
clone size: few
CDR3 length: 12
D gene: .
V gene: TRBV12-3/TRBV12-4
CDR3 DNA: TGTGCCAGCAGGCTGACAGCAGATACGCAGTATTTT
CDR3 protein: CASRLTADTQYF

J gene: TRBJ2-5
clone size: few
CDR3 length: 12
D gene: .
V gene: TRBV29-1
CDR3 DNA: TGCAGCGCCTCCCTACGAGGGGAGACCCAGTACTTC
CDR3 protein: CSASLRGETQYF

J gene: TRBJ2-7
clone size: many
CDR3 length: 12
D gene: TRBD1
V gene: TRBV29-1
CDR3 DNA: TGCAGCGTTAACAGGGGGCCCAACGAGCAGTACTTC
CDR3 protein: CSVNRGPNEQYF

J gene: TRBJ2-7
clone size: .
CDR3 length: 12
D gene: .
V gene: TRBV29-1
CDR3 DNA: TGCAGCGGCTGGGTGACGGGGTACGAGCAGTACTTC
CDR3 protein: CSGWVTGYEQYF

J gene: TRBJ2-5
clone size: .
CDR3 length: 15
D gene: TRBD1
V gene: TRBV7-7
CDR3 DNA: TGTGCCAGCAGCTTAGCCTGGACAGGCGGGGAGACCCAGTACTTC
CDR3 protein: CASSLAWTGGETQYF

J gene: TRBJ2-1
clone size: many
CDR3 length: 15
D gene: TRBD2
V gene: TRBV27
CDR3 DNA: TGTGCCAGCAGGCCTCTAGCGGGGGCCTACAATGAGCAGTTCTTC
CDR3 protein: CASRPLAGAYNEQFF

J gene: TRBJ2-3
clone size: .
CDR3 length: 19
D gene: TRBD2
V gene: TRBV18
CDR3 DNA: TGTGCCAGCTCACCACTTAGGACTAGCGGGCCTACGAGCACAGATACGCAGTATTTT
CDR3 protein: CASSPLRTSGPTSTDTQYF